These 13 T cell receptor beta chains share one sample of origin, sequenced in a study of blood T cell repertoires in COVID-19. Profiled with immunoSEQ multiplex PCR; TCRdb holds only in-frame clones, not every one. The sample contains roughly 200,000 clones, approximately 85% of which appear only once. The specimen was PBMCs or T cells enriched from blood (not recorded which). These receptors were taken from a man aged 40-49 years who had recovered from COVID-19.

This clone has just a few counts. Here the CDR3 reads CASSLSEVDYGYTF. CDR3 nucleotide sequence: TGTGCCAGCAGCTTATCGGAGGTGGACTATGGCTACACCTTC. The genes are TRBV7-9 and TRBJ1-2; D is ambiguous. The CDR3 totals 14 residues. V shed 2 bases and J shed 3 bases, with 10 bases lying between them. Germline assignment: CDR1 SEHNR and CDR2 FQNEAQ (reference sequence).

This chain uses TRBV29-1 with TRBJ1-5; the match to TRBD1 covers 10 bases. The CDR3 loop spans 13 amino acids. Germline V gene sequence: CDR1 SQVTM, CDR2 ANQGSEA. The V segment lost 7 bases and the J segment 3 bases; nucleotides outside the gene matches: 3. CDR3 amino acids: CSAGTGANQPQHF. For the CDR3, the DNA is TGCAGCGCCGGGACAGGGGCCAATCAGCCCCAGCATTTT.

The chain couples TRBV30 to TRBJ1-1, with 7 bases aligning to TRBD1. Germline lookup yields CDR1 GTSNPN and CDR2 SVGIG (reference sequence). The CDR3 is 14 amino acids. V trimming: 2 bases; J trimming: 11 bases; junction bases outside the gene matches: 14. The chain's CDR3 is CAWSPGTASLGAFF. For the CDR3, the DNA is TGTGCCTGGAGTCCCGGGACAGCGAGCCTAGGGGCTTTCTTT.

The chain joins TRBV10-3 to TRBJ2-1; a weak D match, TRBD1 (7 bases). The length of the CDR3 is 13 residues. Germline CDR1 reads ENHRY; CDR2 reads SYGVKD. V was trimmed by 6 bases and J by 4 bases, leaving 10 bases between them. CDR3 sequence reads: CAISGGQYNEQFF. CDR3 coding DNA: TGTGCCATCAGCGGGGGACAGTACAATGAGCAGTTCTTC.

This chain connects TRBV24-1 to TRBJ1-3; D call uncertain. The germline CDR1 and CDR2 sequences are KGHDR and SFDVKD. V dropped 5 bases and J dropped 8 bases, with 9 bases sitting between them. The CDR3 is made up of 12 amino acids. The CDR3 here is CATSAAQDTIYF. The CDR3 region has the DNA TGTGCCACCAGTGCCGCGCAAGACACCATATATTTT.

The chain is built from TRBV5-1 and TRBJ1-6; D not certain. The germline V and J ends were trimmed by 4 bases and 8 bases, with 10 bases remaining between them. CDR3 length: 13 amino acids. Germline CDR1 and CDR2: SGHRS and YFSETQ. The CDR3 sequence: CASSLYRDSPLHF. The DNA for the CDR3 is TGCGCCAGCAGCCTGTATCGTGATTCACCCCTCCACTTT.

This clone was seen more than once but under ten times. The chain joins TRBV27 to TRBJ1-1, with TRBD1 identical over 9 bases. The length of the CDR3 is 15 residues. Germline V gene data show CDR1 as MNHEY and CDR2 as SMNVEV (reference sequence). The junction had 7 bases not matched to a gene; V was cut back by 8 bases and J by 0 bases. The CDR3 DNA reads as TGTGCCAGCTCCGGGACAGGGTGGGTGAACACTGAAGCTTTCTTT. It yields the protein CASSGTGWVNTEAFF.

The chain links TRBV30 to TRBJ2-7; 9 nucleotides match TRBD1. Per germline, CDR1 GTSNPN and CDR2 SVGIG (reference sequence). The CDR3 is 14 amino acids. V gave up 0 bases and J gave up 5 bases; unmatched junction bases: 5. The CDR3 loop reads CAWSVGTGPHEQYF. CDR3 DNA: TGTGCCTGGAGTGTTGGGACAGGGCCCCACGAGCAGTACTTC.

The rearrangement links TRBV9 to TRBJ2-3; D unresolved. The CDR3 covers 14 residues. Trimming left V 0 bases short and J 0 bases short, with 5 bases between. Germline CDR1 reads SGDLS; CDR2 reads YYNGEE. In DNA form, the CDR3 reads TGTGCCAGCAGCGTAGCAGTTAGCACAGATACGCAGTATTTT. As protein: CASSVAVSTDTQYF.

This clone occurred a few times. The sample contains more than one DNA sequence encoding this CDR3. The CDR3 coding sequence is TGCGCCAGCAGGGACAGAACCAACACTGAAGCTTTCTTT. Amino acid sequence: CASRDRTNTEAFF. The chain links TRBV10-2 to TRBJ1-1; TRBD1 might be the D (6 bases). Trimming cost V 6 bases and J 2 bases, with 10 bases left between them. The CDR3 covers 13 residues. In germline, CDR1 is WSHSY, CDR2 SAAADI.

The chain uses TRBV5-1 and TRBJ2-3; 8 bases are a match to TRBD2. This CDR3 spans 14 amino acids. V dropped 4 bases and J dropped 2; count of bases not matched to a gene: 3. Germline V gives CDR1 SGHRS, CDR2 YFSETQ. CDR3: CASSDGGDTDTQYF. The CDR3 nucleotides read TGCGCCAGCAGCGACGGGGGGGACACAGATACGCAGTATTTT.

The genes are TRBV27 and TRBJ2-1, with 11 bases lining up with TRBD2. The V and J ends lost 6 bases and 4 bases, in that order; junction bases with no gene match: 5. The germline CDR1 and CDR2 sequences are MNHEY and SMNVEV (reference sequence). The CDR3 is 15 residues long. The DNA for the CDR3 is TGTGCCAGCAGGATACTAGCGGGAGCTTACAATGAGCAGTTCTTC. Its protein product is CASRILAGAYNEQFF.

The chain employs TRBV24-1 and TRBJ1-1; D possibly corresponds to TRBD1 (5 bases). The V gene's germline CDR1 is KGHDR and CDR2 SFDVKD. V lost 5 bases and J lost 2, with 8 bases in between. There are 13 residues in the CDR3. The CDR3 DNA reads TGTGCCACCAGTGGCACAGGTAACACTGAAGCTTTCTTT. This gives the protein CATSGTGNTEAFF.